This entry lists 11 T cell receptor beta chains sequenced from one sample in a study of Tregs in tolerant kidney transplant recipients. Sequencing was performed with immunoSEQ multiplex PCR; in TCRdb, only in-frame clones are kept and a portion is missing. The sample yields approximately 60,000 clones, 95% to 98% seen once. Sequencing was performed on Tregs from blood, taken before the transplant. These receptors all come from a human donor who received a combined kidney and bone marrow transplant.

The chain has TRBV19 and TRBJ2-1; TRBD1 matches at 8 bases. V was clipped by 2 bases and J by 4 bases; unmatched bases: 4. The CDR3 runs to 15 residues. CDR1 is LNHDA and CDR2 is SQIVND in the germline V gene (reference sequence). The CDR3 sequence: CASSIMGTGYNEQFF. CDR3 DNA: TGTGCCAGTAGTATAATGGGGACAGGATACAATGAGCAGTTCTTC.

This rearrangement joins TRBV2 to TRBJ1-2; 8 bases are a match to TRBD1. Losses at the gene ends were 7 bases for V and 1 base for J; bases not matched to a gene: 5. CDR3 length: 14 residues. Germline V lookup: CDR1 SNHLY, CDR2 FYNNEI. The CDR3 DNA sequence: TGTGCCAGCACCTGGGACAGGATTAACTATGGCTACACCTTC. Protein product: CASTWDRINYGYTF.

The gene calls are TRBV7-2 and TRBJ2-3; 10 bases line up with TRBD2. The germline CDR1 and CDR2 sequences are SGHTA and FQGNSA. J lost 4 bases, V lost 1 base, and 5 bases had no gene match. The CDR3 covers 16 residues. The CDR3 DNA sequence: TGTGCCAGCAGCTTAGGACTAGCGGGTAGGTCAGATACGCAGTATTTT. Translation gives CASSLGLAGRSDTQYF.

This CDR3 is CSARRGRGYTF. The CDR3 nucleotides read TGCAGTGCTAGGCGGGGCCGGGGCTACACCTTC. The V call is TRBV20-1, the J call TRBJ1-2; maybe TRBD1 (5 bases). The CDR3 consists of 11 residues. V shed 3 bases and J shed 8 bases, with 10 bases lying between them. The germline gives CDR1 DFQATT, CDR2 SNEGSKA (reference sequence).

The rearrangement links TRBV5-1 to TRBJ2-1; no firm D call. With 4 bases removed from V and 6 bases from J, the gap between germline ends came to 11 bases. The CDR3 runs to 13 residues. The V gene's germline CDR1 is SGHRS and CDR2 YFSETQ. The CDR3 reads CASSGTPGNEQFF. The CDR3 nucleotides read TGCGCCAGCAGCGGAACCCCGGGCAATGAGCAGTTCTTC.

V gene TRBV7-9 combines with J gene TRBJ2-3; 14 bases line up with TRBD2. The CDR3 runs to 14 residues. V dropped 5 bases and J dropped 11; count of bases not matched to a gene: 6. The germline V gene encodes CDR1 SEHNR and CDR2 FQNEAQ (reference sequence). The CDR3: CASSGTSGGLGQYF. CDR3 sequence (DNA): TGTGCCAGCAGCGGGACTAGCGGGGGTTTGGGGCAGTATTTT.

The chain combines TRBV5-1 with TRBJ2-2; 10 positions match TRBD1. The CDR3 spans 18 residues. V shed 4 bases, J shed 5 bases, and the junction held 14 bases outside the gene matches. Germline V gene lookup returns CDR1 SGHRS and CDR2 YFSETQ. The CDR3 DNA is TGCGCCAGCAGCGAAGCGGGACAGGGGAGTTTTCGGACCGGGGAGCTGTTTTTT. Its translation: CASSEAGQGSFRTGELFF.

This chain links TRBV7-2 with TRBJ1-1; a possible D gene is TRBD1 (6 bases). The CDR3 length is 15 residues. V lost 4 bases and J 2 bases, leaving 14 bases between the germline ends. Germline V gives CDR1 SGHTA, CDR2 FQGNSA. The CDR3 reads CASSWTGTQNTEAFF. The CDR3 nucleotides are TGTGCCAGCAGCTGGACCGGGACACAAAACACTGAAGCTTTCTTT.

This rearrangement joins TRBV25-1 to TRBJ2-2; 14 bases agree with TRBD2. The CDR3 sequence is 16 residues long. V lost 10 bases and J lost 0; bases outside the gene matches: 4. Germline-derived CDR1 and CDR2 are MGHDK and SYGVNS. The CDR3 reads CATGTSGRANTGELFF. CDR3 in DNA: TGTGCCACCGGGACTAGCGGGAGAGCGAACACCGGGGAGCTGTTTTTT.

The CDR3 coding sequence is TGTGCCAGTAGTATAGGTGAGCGGGAGATTTGGGAGCAGTACTTC. It translates to CASSIGEREIWEQYF. The chain couples TRBV19 to TRBJ2-7; 8 bases align to TRBD2. The CDR3 length is 15 residues. The V gene's germline CDR1 is LNHDA and CDR2 SQIVND (reference sequence). The V and J ends lost 1 base and 7 bases, in that order; junction bases with no gene match: 9. Full variable domain (outside the CDR3, taken from reference TRBV19 and TRBJ2-7): DGGITQSPKYLFRKEGQNVTLSCEQNLNHDAMYWYRQDPGQGLRLIYYSQIVNDFQKGDIAEGYSVSREKKESFPLTVTSAQKNPTAFYLCASSIGEREIWEQYFGPGTRLTVT.

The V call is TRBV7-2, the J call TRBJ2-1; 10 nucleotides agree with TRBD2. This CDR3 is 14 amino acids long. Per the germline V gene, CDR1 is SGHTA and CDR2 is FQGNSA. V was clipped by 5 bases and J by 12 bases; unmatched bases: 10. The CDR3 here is CASSQSGGAGGQFF. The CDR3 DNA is TGTGCCAGCAGCCAGAGCGGGGGGGCAGGAGGGCAGTTCTTC.